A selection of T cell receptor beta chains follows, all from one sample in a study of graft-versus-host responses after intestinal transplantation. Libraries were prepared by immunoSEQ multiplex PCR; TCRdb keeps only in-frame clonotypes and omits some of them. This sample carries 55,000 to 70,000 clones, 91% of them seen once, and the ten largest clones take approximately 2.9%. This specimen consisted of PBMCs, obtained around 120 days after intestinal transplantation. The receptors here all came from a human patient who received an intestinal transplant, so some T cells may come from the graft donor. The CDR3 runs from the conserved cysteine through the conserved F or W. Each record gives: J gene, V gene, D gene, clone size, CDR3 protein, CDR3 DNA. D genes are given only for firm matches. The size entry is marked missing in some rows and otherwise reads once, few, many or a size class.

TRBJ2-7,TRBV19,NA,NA,CASSIDLLTRGEQYF,TGTGCCAGTAGTATAGATCTCCTCACCCGTGGCGAGCAGTACTTC
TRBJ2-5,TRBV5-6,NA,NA,CASSLGPAGETQYF,TGTGCCAGCAGCTTGGGCCCGGCGGGCGAGACCCAGTACTTC
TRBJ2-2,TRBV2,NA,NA,CASSANPLPGELFF,TGTGCCAGCAGTGCGAACCCTCTACCCGGGGAGCTGTTTTTT
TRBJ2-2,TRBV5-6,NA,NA,CASSLWVAGELFF,TGTGCCAGCAGCTTGTGGGTGGCCGGGGAGCTGTTTTTT
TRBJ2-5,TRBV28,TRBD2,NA,CASSLRLAGAPSGETQYF,TGTGCCAGCAGTTTAAGGCTAGCGGGAGCCCCGAGTGGAGAGACCCAGTACTTC
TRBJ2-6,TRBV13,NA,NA,CASSLEGGISGANVLTF,TGTGCCAGCAGCTTAGAGGGCGGCATCTCTGGGGCCAACGTCCTGACTTTC
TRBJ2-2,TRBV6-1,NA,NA,CASSVAFAGELFF,TGTGCCAGCAGTGTTGCCTTTGCCGGGGAGCTGTTTTTT
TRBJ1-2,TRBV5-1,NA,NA,CASSLEDPDYGYTF,TGCGCCAGCAGCCTGGAGGACCCGGACTATGGCTACACCTTC
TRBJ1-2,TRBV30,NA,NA,CAWSVRGLRGYTF,TGTGCCTGGAGTGTAAGGGGGTTGCGGGGCTACACCTTC
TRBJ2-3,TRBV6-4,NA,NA,CASSQLLGSAQYF,TGTGCCAGCAGCCAACTTTTAGGGTCGGCGCAGTATTTT
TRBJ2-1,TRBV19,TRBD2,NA,CASSLPWLAGPYNEQFF,TGTGCCAGTAGCCTTCCCTGGCTAGCGGGACCCTACAATGAGCAGTTCTTC
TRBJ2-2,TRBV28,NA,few,CASSPPLSGGELFF,TGTGCCAGCAGTCCTCCATTAAGTGGCGGGGAGCTGTTTTTT
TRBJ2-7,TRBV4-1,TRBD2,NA,CASSHILAGRPYEQYF,TGCGCCAGCAGCCACATACTAGCGGGGAGACCCTACGAGCAGTACTTC
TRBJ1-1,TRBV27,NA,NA,CASSFGLRGPPEEAFF,TGTGCCAGCAGTTTCGGTCTGAGGGGACCGCCGGAAGAAGCTTTCTTT
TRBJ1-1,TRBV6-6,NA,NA,CASSYVSEAFF,TGTGCCAGCAGTTACGTGTCTGAAGCTTTCTTT
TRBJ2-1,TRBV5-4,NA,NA,CASSPGGVSGEQFF,TGTGCCAGCAGTCCCGGCGGGGTAAGTGGTGAGCAGTTCTTC
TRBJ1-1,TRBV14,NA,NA,CASSQAPGAWAFF,TGTGCCAGCAGCCAAGCGCCGGGGGCCTGGGCTTTCTTT
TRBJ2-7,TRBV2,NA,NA,CASSENLETDYEQYF,TGTGCCAGCAGTGAAAATCTGGAGACGGACTACGAGCAGTACTTC
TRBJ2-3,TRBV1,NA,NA,CTSSPGTGRTDTQYF,TGCACCAGCAGCCCAGGGACAGGGCGCACAGATACGCAGTATTTT
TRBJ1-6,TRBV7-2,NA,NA,CASIISSVTASSYNSPLHF,TGTGCCAGCATCATTTCTTCGGTGACAGCTAGCTCCTATAATTCACCCCTCCACTTT
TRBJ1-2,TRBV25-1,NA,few,CASTPGQGYGYTF,TGTGCCAGCACCCCGGGGCAGGGCTATGGCTACACCTTC
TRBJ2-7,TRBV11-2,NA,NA,CASRPLAVNEQYF,TGTGCCAGCAGACCCCTAGCAGTCAACGAGCAGTACTTC
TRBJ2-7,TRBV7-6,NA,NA,CASSLLSSPGDEQYF,TGTGCCAGCAGCTTGCTATCGAGCCCCGGTGACGAGCAGTACTTC
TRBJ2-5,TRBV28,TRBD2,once,CASRLSGTQETQYF,TGTGCCAGCAGGCTTAGCGGGACTCAAGAGACCCAGTACTTC
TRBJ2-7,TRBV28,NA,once,CASSFRRQGRNSYEQYF,TGTGCCAGCAGTTTCCGGCGCCAGGGGCGGAACTCCTACGAGCAGTACTTC
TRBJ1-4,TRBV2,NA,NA,CASRGRIEKLFF,TGTGCCAGCCGGGGCCGGATTGAAAAACTGTTTTTT
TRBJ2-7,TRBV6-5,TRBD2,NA,CASSYSPGGTYEQYF,TGTGCCAGCAGTTACTCCCCGGGAGGTACCTACGAGCAGTACTTC
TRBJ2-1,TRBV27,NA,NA,CASGELESRINEQFF,TGTGCCAGCGGAGAACTAGAATCGCGTATCAATGAGCAGTTCTTC
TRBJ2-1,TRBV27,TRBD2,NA,CASSSWTSADYNEQFF,TGTGCCAGCAGTTCCTGGACTAGTGCCGACTACAATGAGCAGTTCTTC
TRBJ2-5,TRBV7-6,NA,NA,CASSRRTDRREETQYF,TGTGCCAGCAGCCGACGGACCGACCGCAGAGAAGAGACCCAGTACTTC
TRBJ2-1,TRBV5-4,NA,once,CASSLESNEQFF,TGTGCCAGCAGCTTGGAAAGCAATGAGCAGTTCTTC
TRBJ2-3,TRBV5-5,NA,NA,CASSLQLGTADTQYF,TGTGCCAGCAGCTTGCAATTGGGGACGGCCGATACGCAGTATTTT
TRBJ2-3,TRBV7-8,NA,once,CASSSSPQGMSTDTQYF,TGTGCCAGCAGCTCTAGCCCACAGGGTATGAGCACAGATACGCAGTATTTT
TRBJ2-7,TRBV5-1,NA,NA,CASSFAGSSYEQYF,TGCGCCAGCAGCTTCGCAGGGTCATCCTACGAGCAGTACTTC
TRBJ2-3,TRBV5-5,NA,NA,CASSFNTDTQYF,TGTGCCAGCAGCTTCAACACAGATACGCAGTATTTT
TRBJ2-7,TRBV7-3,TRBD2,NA,CASSPTSAAYEQYF,TGTGCCAGCAGCCCGACTAGCGCCGCCTACGAGCAGTACTTC